Listed here is a single T cell receptor beta chain. Antigen specificity is unknown. The data derive from a study of shared clonotypes between healthy human individuals. The CDR3 runs to 15 residues. The germline CDR1 and CDR2 sequences are LGHNA and YSLEER. The V gene lost 0 bases and the J gene lost 5 bases, with 13 bases spanning the gap. Authors' data handling: Filtering differed because ImmunoSEQ produced junction-only sequences that carried no quality scores. The protocol was immunoSEQ multiplex PCR, while the TCRdb copy is restricted to in-frame clones and leaves out a portion. That table gives V, J and clone size, and the DNA gave D and trimming. The sample has about 2 million clones, approximately 94% seen once. General observations from the study: Sampling covered blood only; tissue repertoires likely differ. A generally larger estimated richness was seen in naive subsets than in memory subsets.

Terminally differentiated effector memory CD45RA+ cells were left out of the naive CD8 fraction, which was CD45RO-negative and positively selected for CCR7. There were only Caucasian adults among the donors, and all lived in Nashville, Tennessee. The chain uses TRBV4-3 and TRBJ2-5; D is unresolved. Sequenced: naive CD8+ T cells sorted from blood. This TCR came from a man aged 18-30 years in good health. This chain's CDR3 is CASSQDHSDKETQYF. The CDR3, as DNA: TGCGCCAGCAGCCAAGATCACTCTGATAAGGAGACCCAGTACTTC.